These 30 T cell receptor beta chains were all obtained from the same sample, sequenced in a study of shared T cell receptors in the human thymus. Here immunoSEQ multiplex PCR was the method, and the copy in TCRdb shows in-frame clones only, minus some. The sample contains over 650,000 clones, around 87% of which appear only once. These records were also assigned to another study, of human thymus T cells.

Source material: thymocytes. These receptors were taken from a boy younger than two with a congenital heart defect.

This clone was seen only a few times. The CDR3 DNA reads as TGTGCCAGCAGTTTAAACCCCCAGACAGGGAGCTCTGGAAACACCATATATTTT. Translation: CASSLNPQTGSSGNTIYF. The chain links TRBV28 to TRBJ1-3; 7 nucleotides align to TRBD1. The germline V gene encodes CDR1 MDHEN and CDR2 SYDVKM. Losses at the gene ends were 2 bases for V and 0 bases for J; bases not matched to a gene: 10. The CDR3 loop spans 18 amino acids.

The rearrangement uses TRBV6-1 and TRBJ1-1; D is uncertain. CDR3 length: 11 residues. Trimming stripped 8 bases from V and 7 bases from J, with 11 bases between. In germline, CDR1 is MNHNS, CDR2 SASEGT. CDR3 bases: TGTGCCAGCTACCTCGGGGTTGAAGCTTTCTTT. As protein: CASYLGVEAFF.

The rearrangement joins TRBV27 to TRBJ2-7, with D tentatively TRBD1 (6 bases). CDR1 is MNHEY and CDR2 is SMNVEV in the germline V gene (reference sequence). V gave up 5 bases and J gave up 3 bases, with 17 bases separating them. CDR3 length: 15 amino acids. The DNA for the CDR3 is TGTGCCAGCAGTATCCGGGACACCCCTTACTACGAGCAGTACTTC. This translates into CASSIRDTPYYEQYF.

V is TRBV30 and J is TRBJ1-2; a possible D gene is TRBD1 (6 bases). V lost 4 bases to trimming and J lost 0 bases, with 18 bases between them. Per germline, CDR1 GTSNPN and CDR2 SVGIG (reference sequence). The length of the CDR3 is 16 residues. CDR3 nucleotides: TGTGCCTGGAAATCGGGGCCAGGGGCGACTAACTATGGCTACACCTTC. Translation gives CAWKSGPGATNYGYTF.

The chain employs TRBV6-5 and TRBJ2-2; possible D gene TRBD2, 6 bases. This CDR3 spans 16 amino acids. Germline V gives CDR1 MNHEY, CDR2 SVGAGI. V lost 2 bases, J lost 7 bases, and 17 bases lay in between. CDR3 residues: CASSYVYGSRHGELFF. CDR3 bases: TGTGCCAGCAGTTACGTCTACGGGAGTAGGCACGGGGAGCTGTTTTTT.

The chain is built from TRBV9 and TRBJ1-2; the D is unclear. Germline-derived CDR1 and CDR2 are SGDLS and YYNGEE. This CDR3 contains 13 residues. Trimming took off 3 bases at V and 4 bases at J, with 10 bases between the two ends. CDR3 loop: CASSAAGTYGYTF. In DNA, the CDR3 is TGTGCCAGCAGCGCCGCAGGAACCTATGGCTACACCTTC.

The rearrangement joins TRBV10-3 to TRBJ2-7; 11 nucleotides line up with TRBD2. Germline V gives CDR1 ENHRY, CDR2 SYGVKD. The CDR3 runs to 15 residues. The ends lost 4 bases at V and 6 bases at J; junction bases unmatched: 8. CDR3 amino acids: CAISGSTSGSCEQYF. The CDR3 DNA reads TGTGCCATCAGTGGATCAACTAGCGGGAGCTGCGAGCAGTACTTC.

As DNA, the CDR3 is TGCGCCAGCAGCTCCAAACGACAGGGGAACTATGGCTACACCTTC. Amino acid sequence: CASSSKRQGNYGYTF. The chain uses TRBV5-1 and TRBJ1-2; 8 nucleotides agree with TRBD1. V dropped 3 bases and J dropped 2; count of bases not matched to a gene: 6. Germline assignment: CDR1 SGHRS and CDR2 YFSETQ. The CDR3 has 15 amino acids.

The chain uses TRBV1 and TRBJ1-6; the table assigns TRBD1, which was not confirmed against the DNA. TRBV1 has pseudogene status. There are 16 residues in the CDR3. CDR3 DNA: TGCACCAGCAGCCAACGGGGACAGGGGACTGGGTCACCCCTCCACTTT. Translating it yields CTSSQRGQGTGSPLHF.

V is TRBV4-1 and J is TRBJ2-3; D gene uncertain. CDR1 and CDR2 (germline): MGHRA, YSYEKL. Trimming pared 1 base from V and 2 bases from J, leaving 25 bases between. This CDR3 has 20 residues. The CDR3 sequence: CASSQAPLDPILLDTDTQYF. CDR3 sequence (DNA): TGCGCCAGCAGCCAAGCCCCTCTAGACCCAATACTCCTTGACACAGATACGCAGTATTTT.

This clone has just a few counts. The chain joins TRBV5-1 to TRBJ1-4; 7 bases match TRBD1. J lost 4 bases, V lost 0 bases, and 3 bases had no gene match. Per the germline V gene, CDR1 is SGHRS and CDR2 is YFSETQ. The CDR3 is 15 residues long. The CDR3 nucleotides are TGCGCCAGCAGCTTGGAGGGGGCATTTAATGAAAAACTGTTTTTT. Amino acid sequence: CASSLEGAFNEKLFF.

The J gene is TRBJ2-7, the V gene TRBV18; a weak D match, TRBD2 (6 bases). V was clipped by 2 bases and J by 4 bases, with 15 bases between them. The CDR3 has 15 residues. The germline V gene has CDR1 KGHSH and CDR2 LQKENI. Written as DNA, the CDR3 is TGTGCCAGCTCACCAAGTAGCGGAGCTTCTTACGAGCAGTACTTC. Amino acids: CASSPSSGASYEQYF.

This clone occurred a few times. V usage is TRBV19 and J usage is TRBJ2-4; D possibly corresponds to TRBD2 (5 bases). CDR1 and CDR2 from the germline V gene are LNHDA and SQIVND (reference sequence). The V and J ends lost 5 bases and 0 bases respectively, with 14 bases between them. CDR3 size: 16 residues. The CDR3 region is CASSPGELLAKNIQYF. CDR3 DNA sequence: TGTGCCAGTAGTCCCGGGGAGTTACTAGCCAAAAACATTCAGTACTTC.

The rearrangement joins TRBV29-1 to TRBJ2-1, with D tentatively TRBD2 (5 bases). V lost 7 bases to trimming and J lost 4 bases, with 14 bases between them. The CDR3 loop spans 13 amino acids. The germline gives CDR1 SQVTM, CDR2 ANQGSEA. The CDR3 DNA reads TGCAGCGGGTGGACTCCGAGATACAATGAGCAGTTCTTC. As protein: CSGWTPRYNEQFF.

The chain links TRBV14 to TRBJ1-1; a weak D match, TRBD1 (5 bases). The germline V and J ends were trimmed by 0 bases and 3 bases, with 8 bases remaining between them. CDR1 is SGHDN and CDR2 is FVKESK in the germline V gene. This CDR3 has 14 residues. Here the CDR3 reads CASSQETAYTEAFF. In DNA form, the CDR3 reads TGTGCCAGCAGCCAAGAGACAGCTTACACTGAAGCTTTCTTT. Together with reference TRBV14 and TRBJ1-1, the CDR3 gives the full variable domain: EAGVTQFPSHSVIEKGQTVTLRCDPISGHDNLYWYRRVMGKEIKFLLHFVKESKQDESGMPNNRFLAERTGGTYSTLKVQPAELEDSGVYFCASSQETAYTEAFFGQGTRLTVV.

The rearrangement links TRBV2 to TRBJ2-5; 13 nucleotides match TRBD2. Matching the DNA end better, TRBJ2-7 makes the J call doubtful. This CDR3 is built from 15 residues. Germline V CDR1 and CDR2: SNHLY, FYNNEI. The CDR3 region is CASRGTSGRAYEQYF. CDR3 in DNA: TGTGCCAGCAGGGGTACTAGCGGGAGGGCCTACGAGCAGTACTTC.

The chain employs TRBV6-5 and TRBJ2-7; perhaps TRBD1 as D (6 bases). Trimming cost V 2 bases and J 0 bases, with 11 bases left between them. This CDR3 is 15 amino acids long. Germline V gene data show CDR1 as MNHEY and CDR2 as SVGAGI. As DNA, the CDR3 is TGTGCCAGCAGTTACCGGCAGGGACACTCCTACGAGCAGTACTTC. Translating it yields CASSYRQGHSYEQYF.

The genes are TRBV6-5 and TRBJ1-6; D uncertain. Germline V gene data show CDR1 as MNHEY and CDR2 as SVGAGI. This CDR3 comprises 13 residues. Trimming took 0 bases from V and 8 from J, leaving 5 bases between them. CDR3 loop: CASSYSEDSPLHF. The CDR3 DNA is TGTGCCAGCAGTTACTCCGAGGATTCACCCCTCCACTTT.

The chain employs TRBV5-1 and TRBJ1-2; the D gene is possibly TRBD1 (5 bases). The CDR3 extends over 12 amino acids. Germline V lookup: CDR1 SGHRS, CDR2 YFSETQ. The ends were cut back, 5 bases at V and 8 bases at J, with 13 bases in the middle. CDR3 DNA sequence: TGCGCCAGCAGGGACAAATCTATCGGCTACACCTTC. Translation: CASRDKSIGYTF. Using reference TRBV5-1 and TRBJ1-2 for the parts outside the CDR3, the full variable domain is KAGVTQTPRYLIKTRGQQVTLSCSPISGHRSVSWYQQTPGQGLQFLFEYFSETQRNKGNFPGRFSGRQFSNSRSEMNVSTLELGDSALYLCASRDKSIGYTFGSGTRLTVV.

CDR3 loop: CASSQDWAGGDYGYTF. The CDR3 coding sequence is TGCGCCAGCAGCCAAGATTGGGCAGGGGGCGACTATGGCTACACCTTC. The J gene is TRBJ1-2, the V gene TRBV4-1; 8 bases fit TRBD1. Trimming took 0 bases from V and 3 from J; bases not matched to a gene: 6. Germline V gene data show CDR1 as MGHRA and CDR2 as YSYEKL. CDR3 length: 16 amino acids.

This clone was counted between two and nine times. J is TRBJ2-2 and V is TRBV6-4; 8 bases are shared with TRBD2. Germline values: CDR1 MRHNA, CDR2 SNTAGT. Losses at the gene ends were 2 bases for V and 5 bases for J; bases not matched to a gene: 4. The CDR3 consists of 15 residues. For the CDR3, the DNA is TGTGCCAGCAGTGACGGGACTAGAAAAACCGGGGAGCTGTTTTTT. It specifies CASSDGTRKTGELFF.

Here the CDR3 DNA reads TGTGCCAGCAGTTTATACAGGGGGCAGGTGAACACTGAAGCTTTCTTT. This codes for CASSLYRGQVNTEAFF. The V call is TRBV27, the J call TRBJ1-1; 9 nucleotides line up with TRBD1. J gave up 0 bases and V 1 base, and 3 bases lay outside the gene matches. This CDR3 spans 16 amino acids. Germline V gene sequence: CDR1 MNHEY, CDR2 SMNVEV (reference sequence).

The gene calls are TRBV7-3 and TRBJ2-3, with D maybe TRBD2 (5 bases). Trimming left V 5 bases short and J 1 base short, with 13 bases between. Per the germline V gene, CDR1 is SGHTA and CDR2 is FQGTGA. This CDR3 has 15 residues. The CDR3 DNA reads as TGTGCCAGCAGCACAAGTGTCGGGGGCACAGATACGCAGTATTTT. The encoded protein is CASSTSVGGTDTQYF.

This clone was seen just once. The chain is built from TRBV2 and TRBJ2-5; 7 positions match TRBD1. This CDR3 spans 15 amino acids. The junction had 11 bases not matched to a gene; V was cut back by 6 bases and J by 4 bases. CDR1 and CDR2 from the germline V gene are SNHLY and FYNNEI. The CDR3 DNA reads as TGTGCCAGCAGGAGTGCCACAGGGGACGGAGAGACCCAGTACTTC. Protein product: CASRSATGDGETQYF.

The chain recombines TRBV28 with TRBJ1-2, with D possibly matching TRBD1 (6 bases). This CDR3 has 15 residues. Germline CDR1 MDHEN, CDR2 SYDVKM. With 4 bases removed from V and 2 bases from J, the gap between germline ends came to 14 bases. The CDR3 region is CASSSKNRENYGYTF. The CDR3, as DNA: TGTGCCAGCAGTTCGAAGAACAGGGAAAACTATGGCTACACCTTC.

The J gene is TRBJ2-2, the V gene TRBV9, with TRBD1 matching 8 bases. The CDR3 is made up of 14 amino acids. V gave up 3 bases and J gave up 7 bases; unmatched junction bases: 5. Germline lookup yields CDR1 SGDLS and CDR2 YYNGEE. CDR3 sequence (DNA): TGTGCCAGCAGCGGATTGACAGGGGTCGGGGAGCTGTTTTTT. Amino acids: CASSGLTGVGELFF.

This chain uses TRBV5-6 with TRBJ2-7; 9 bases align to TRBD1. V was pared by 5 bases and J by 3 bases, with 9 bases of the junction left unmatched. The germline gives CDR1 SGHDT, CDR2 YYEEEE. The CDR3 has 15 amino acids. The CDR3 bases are TGTGCCAGCAGGGATGGGACAGGGTCCGACTACGAGCAGTACTTC. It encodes CASRDGTGSDYEQYF.

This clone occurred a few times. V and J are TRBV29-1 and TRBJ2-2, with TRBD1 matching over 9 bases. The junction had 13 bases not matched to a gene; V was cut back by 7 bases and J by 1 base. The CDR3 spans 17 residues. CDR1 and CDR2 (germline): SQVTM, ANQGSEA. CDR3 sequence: CSAVGSPGQGNTGELFF. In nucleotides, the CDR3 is TGCAGCGCTGTAGGATCCCCGGGACAGGGGAACACCGGGGAGCTGTTTTTT.

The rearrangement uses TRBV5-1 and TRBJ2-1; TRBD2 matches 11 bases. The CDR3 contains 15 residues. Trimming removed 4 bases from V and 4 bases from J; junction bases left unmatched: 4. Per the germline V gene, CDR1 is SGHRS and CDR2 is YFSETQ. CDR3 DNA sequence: TGCGCCAGCAGCAAAACTAGCGGGGGATACAATGAGCAGTTCTTC. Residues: CASSKTSGGYNEQFF.

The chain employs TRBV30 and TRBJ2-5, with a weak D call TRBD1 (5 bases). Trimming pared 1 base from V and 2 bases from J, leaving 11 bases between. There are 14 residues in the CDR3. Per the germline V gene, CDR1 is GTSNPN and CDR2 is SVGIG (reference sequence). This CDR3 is CAWSARRTQETQYF. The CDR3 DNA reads TGTGCCTGGAGTGCTCGGCGGACACAAGAGACCCAGTACTTC.